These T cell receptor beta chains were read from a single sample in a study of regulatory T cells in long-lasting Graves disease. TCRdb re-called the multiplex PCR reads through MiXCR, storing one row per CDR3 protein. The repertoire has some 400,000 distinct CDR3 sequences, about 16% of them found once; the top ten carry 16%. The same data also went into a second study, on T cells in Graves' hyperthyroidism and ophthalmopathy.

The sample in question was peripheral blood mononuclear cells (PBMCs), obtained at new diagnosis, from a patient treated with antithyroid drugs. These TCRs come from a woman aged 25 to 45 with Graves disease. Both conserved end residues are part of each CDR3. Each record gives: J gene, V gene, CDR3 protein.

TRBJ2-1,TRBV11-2,CASSSGLAEQFF
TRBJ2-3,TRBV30,CALTSPDTQYF
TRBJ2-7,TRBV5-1,CASSLAVSDEQYF
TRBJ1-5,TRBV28,CASTVTGPSGQPQHF
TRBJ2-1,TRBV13,CASSEGALGYNEQFF
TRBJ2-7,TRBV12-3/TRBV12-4,CASSFRPWEQYF
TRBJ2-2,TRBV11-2,CASTTYNALAGTGELFF
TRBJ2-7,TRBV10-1,CASSLRGISDEQYF
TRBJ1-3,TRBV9,CASSPDGQGGFRNTIYF
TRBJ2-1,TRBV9,CASSGSTEYNEQFF
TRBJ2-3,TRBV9,CASSPRDRGDLDTQYF
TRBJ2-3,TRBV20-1,CSAAPRQGSFTDTQYF
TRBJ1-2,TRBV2,CASSVYRESYGYTF
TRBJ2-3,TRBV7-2,CASSTGSEDTQYF
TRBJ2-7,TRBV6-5,CASSYAARSYEQYF
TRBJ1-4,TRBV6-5,CASSYWVNRGENEKLFF
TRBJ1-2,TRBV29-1,CSVEVYSPYGYTF
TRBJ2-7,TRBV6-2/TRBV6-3,CASRNGQGSSYEQYF
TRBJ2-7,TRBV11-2,CASSLEGTGVYEQYF
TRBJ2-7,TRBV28,CASSFSLKRRTYEQYF
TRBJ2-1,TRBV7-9,CASSLVSSGRGYNEQFF
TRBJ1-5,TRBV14,CASSQTAGQPQHF
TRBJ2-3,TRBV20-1,CSARDLGRESDTQYF
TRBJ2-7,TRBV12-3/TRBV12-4,CASTMTSETYEQYF
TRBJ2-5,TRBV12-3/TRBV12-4,CASSSPPGYQETQYF
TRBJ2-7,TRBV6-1,CASSPHRRGGEQYF
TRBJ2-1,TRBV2,CASSEWREVDEQFF
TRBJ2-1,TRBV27,CATHSGADNEQFF
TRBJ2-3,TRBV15,CATSRDTLAGLDTQYF
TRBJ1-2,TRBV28,CASSFVNNYGYTF
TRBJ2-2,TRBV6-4,CASSQGSTGELFF
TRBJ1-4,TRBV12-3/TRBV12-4,CASSQGATNEKLFF
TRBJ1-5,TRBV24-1,CATSPRANGNQPQHF
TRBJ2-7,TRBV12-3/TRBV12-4,CASSLGSAGQYF
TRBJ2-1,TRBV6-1,CASCRDRVCNEQFF
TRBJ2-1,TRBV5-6,CASSWGLAGDEAEQFF
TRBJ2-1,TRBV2,CASSAEREGRSEQFF
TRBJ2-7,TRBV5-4,CASSLEEGAHYEQYF
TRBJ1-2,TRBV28,CASREWGQAGDGYTF
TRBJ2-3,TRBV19,CAASGPPVADTQYF
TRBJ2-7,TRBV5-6,CASSSGVGIYEQYF
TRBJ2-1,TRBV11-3,CASSLGLVSYNEQFF
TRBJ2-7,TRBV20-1,CSARTSGTKNYEQYF
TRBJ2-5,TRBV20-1,CSAAQVGEPLGTQYF
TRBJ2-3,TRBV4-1,CASSQGRTGNTDTQYF
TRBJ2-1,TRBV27,CASSLVSGSGPYNEQFF
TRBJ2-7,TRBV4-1,CASSQVARGPEREQYF
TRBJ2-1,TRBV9,CASSVESGRTGSEQFF
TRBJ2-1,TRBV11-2,CASSLGRRDPYNEQFF
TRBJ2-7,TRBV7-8,CASSSGVAGESGAYEQYF
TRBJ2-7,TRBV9,CASSAVSDANEQYF
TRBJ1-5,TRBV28,CASNLDLDQPQHF
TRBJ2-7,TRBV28,CASSVDSGHEQYF